This is a list of T cell receptor beta chains from one sample in a study of CD8 T cells in ankylosing spondylitis. TCRdb ran MiXCR on the 5' RACE reads and lists one entry per CDR3 protein. This sample carries roughly 130,000 distinct CDR3 sequences, around 7% of them seen once, and the ten largest clones take 9% to 15%. The sequenced material came from blood, either unsorted or a sorted T cell fraction (not recorded which). The origin of the receptors is a male donor with ankylosing spondylitis or in good health (not recorded which). CDR3s include the opening cysteine and the closing phenylalanine or tryptophan. Each record gives: V gene, J gene, clone size, D gene, CDR3 DNA, CDR3 protein. A D gene is named only where the DNA matches it firmly. A row's size may be missing; if present it is once, few, many or a size class.

V gene: TRBV25-1
J gene: TRBJ2-3
clone size: many
D gene: .
CDR3 DNA: TGTGCCAGCAGTGTGGAGGAAACAGATACGCAGTATTTT
CDR3 protein: CASSVEETDTQYF

V gene: TRBV7-2
J gene: TRBJ1-2
clone size: many
D gene: TRBD1
CDR3 DNA: TGTGCCAGCAGCTTAGGACAGGGCCCCAACTATGGCTACACCTTC
CDR3 protein: CASSLGQGPNYGYTF

V gene: TRBV5-1
J gene: TRBJ1-1
clone size: many
D gene: .
CDR3 DNA: TGCGCCAGCAGCTTGACAGGGATCAACACTGAAGCTTTCTTT
CDR3 protein: CASSLTGINTEAFF

V gene: TRBV5-6
J gene: TRBJ2-5
clone size: many
D gene: .
CDR3 DNA: TGTGCCAGCAGCTGGGCCCAGCCGTCTGAGACCCAGTACTTC
CDR3 protein: CASSWAQPSETQYF

V gene: TRBV5-1
J gene: TRBJ2-2
clone size: many
D gene: .
CDR3 DNA: TGCGCCAGCAGACCAGAGAACACCGGGGAGCTGTTTTTT
CDR3 protein: CASRPENTGELFF

V gene: TRBV19
J gene: TRBJ1-6
clone size: many
D gene: .
CDR3 DNA: TGTGCCAGCCGGCGGACAGAGTATAATTCACCCCTCCACTTT
CDR3 protein: CASRRTEYNSPLHF

V gene: TRBV5-1
J gene: TRBJ1-4
clone size: few
D gene: .
CDR3 DNA: TGCGCCAGCAGCTTGGCCGAGGGGAGCGAAGAAAAACTGTTTTTT
CDR3 protein: CASSLAEGSEEKLFF

V gene: TRBV10-3
J gene: TRBJ2-7
clone size: many
D gene: .
CDR3 DNA: TGTGCCATCAGTGAGAGAGGGGTTTGGGAGCAGTACTTC
CDR3 protein: CAISERGVWEQYF

V gene: TRBV10-3
J gene: TRBJ2-2
clone size: many
D gene: .
CDR3 DNA: TGTGCCATCAGGGAACTCGACACGCGGGAGCTGTTTTTT
CDR3 protein: CAIRELDTRELFF

V gene: TRBV18
J gene: TRBJ2-7
clone size: many
D gene: TRBD2
CDR3 DNA: TGTGCCAGCTCACCCCCCGGGACTACCCTTTACGAGCAGTACTTC
CDR3 protein: CASSPPGTTLYEQYF

V gene: TRBV6-1
J gene: TRBJ1-2
clone size: many
D gene: .
CDR3 DNA: TGTGCCAGCCGAGGGGGTCCTAACTATGGCTACACCTTC
CDR3 protein: CASRGGPNYGYTF

V gene: TRBV5-1
J gene: TRBJ1-4
clone size: .
D gene: .
CDR3 DNA: TGCGCCAGCAGCCACGACAGTACCAATGAAAAACTGTTTTTT
CDR3 protein: CASSHDSTNEKLFF

V gene: TRBV5-1
J gene: TRBJ1-6
clone size: many
D gene: .
CDR3 DNA: TGCGCCAGCAGCTCGGGGCTAAATTCACCCCTCCACTTT
CDR3 protein: CASSSGLNSPLHF

V gene: TRBV15
J gene: TRBJ2-3
clone size: many
D gene: .
CDR3 DNA: TGTGCCACCAGCTGGCGGTTCACAGATACGCAGTATTTT
CDR3 protein: CATSWRFTDTQYF

V gene: TRBV5-1
J gene: TRBJ2-1
clone size: many
D gene: TRBD2
CDR3 DNA: TGCGCCAGCAGCTTCTCCGGGACTAGGTTCAATGAGCAGTTCTTC
CDR3 protein: CASSFSGTRFNEQFF

V gene: TRBV3-1
J gene: TRBJ2-5
clone size: many
D gene: TRBD2
CDR3 DNA: TGTGCCAGCAGCCCTAGACTAGCTTGGGAGACCCAGTACTTC
CDR3 protein: CASSPRLAWETQYF

V gene: TRBV5-1
J gene: TRBJ2-1
clone size: many
D gene: .
CDR3 DNA: TGCGCCAGCAGCCCACAGACCGGGAAGGATGAGCAGTTCTTC
CDR3 protein: CASSPQTGKDEQFF

V gene: TRBV30
J gene: TRBJ2-7
clone size: .
D gene: .
CDR3 DNA: TGTGCCTGGAGTGAGGATACCTACGAGCAGTACTTC
CDR3 protein: CAWSEDTYEQYF

V gene: TRBV28
J gene: TRBJ2-1
clone size: many
D gene: TRBD2
CDR3 DNA: TGTGCCAGCAGACGCCCAGTGGCGGGAGAGGGAGGTGAGCAGTTCTTC
CDR3 protein: CASRRPVAGEGGEQFF

V gene: TRBV2
J gene: TRBJ2-5
clone size: many
D gene: .
CDR3 DNA: TGTGCCAGCAGTGAAGGCTCGGGGACGGTGGAGACCCAGTACTTC
CDR3 protein: CASSEGSGTVETQYF

V gene: TRBV28
J gene: TRBJ2-7
clone size: many
D gene: TRBD2
CDR3 DNA: TGTGCCAGCAGTTTAATAGCGGGGCAAGGATACGAGCAGTACTTC
CDR3 protein: CASSLIAGQGYEQYF

V gene: TRBV7-9
J gene: TRBJ1-2
clone size: many
D gene: TRBD1
CDR3 DNA: TGTGCCAGCAGCTACACCGGGACAGGGGATTCCTATGGCTACACCTTC
CDR3 protein: CASSYTGTGDSYGYTF

V gene: TRBV9
J gene: TRBJ1-3
clone size: many
D gene: .
CDR3 DNA: TGTGCCAGCAGCGCGGACAGAACTGGAAACACCATATATTTT
CDR3 protein: CASSADRTGNTIYF

V gene: TRBV2
J gene: TRBJ2-5
clone size: many
D gene: .
CDR3 DNA: TGTGCCAGCAGTGAGGTAGTCACTCAAGAGACCCAGTACTTC
CDR3 protein: CASSEVVTQETQYF

V gene: TRBV11-2
J gene: TRBJ1-2
clone size: many
D gene: .
CDR3 DNA: TGTGCCAGCAGCTTTGGGTCGGGGGGCTACACCTTC
CDR3 protein: CASSFGSGGYTF

V gene: TRBV6-6
J gene: TRBJ1-2
clone size: many
D gene: .
CDR3 DNA: TGTGCCAGCAGTGGCGGGGACTATGGCTACACCTTC
CDR3 protein: CASSGGDYGYTF

V gene: TRBV29-1
J gene: TRBJ2-3
clone size: many
D gene: .
CDR3 DNA: TGCAGCACCCAAACCCCCCTGAGCACAGATACGCAGTATTTT
CDR3 protein: CSTQTPLSTDTQYF

V gene: TRBV9
J gene: TRBJ2-7
clone size: many
D gene: .
CDR3 DNA: TGTGCCAGCAGCGGTAGGGACGCTTCCTACGAGCAGTACTTC
CDR3 protein: CASSGRDASYEQYF

V gene: TRBV20-1
J gene: TRBJ2-3
clone size: many
D gene: .
CDR3 DNA: TGCAGTGCTAGAGTGTCCGGGGGGCGAGGACCAGATACGCAGTATTTT
CDR3 protein: CSARVSGGRGPDTQYF

V gene: TRBV28
J gene: TRBJ2-7
clone size: many
D gene: TRBD1
CDR3 DNA: TGTGCCAGCAGGGACAGGGGGGACTACGAGCAGTACTTC
CDR3 protein: CASRDRGDYEQYF

V gene: TRBV9
J gene: TRBJ2-2
clone size: many
D gene: .
CDR3 DNA: TGTGCCAGCAGCGTAGGGGTGCTAGCGAACACCGGGGAGCTGTTTTTT
CDR3 protein: CASSVGVLANTGELFF

V gene: TRBV7-9
J gene: TRBJ2-3
clone size: .
D gene: .
CDR3 DNA: TGTGCCAGCACCCCAGGGGCGGGGACAAGCACAGATACGCAGTATTTT
CDR3 protein: CASTPGAGTSTDTQYF

V gene: TRBV6-1
J gene: TRBJ2-1
clone size: .
D gene: TRBD2
CDR3 DNA: TGTGCCAGCCGTAGCGGGGGGCCACCCTACAATGAGCAGTTCTTC
CDR3 protein: CASRSGGPPYNEQFF

V gene: TRBV12-3/TRBV12-4
J gene: TRBJ2-3
clone size: many
D gene: TRBD2
CDR3 DNA: TGTGCCAGCAGTCCCGGGACTAAAATCACAGATACGCAGTATTTT
CDR3 protein: CASSPGTKITDTQYF

V gene: TRBV29-1
J gene: TRBJ2-1
clone size: many
D gene: TRBD1
CDR3 DNA: TGCAGCGTTGGAAGGGGACAGGGAATTCTCTACAATGAGCAGTTCTTC
CDR3 protein: CSVGRGQGILYNEQFF

V gene: TRBV20-1
J gene: TRBJ2-5
clone size: many
D gene: .
CDR3 DNA: TGCAGTGCCAGGGCTCGGGCCCCTCTCCTGGGTGGCCAGTACTTC
CDR3 protein: CSARARAPLLGGQYF

V gene: TRBV5-1
J gene: TRBJ1-1
clone size: .
D gene: .
CDR3 DNA: TGCGCCAGCAGCTTTTCCTCGACAGTGAACACTGAAGCTTTCTTT
CDR3 protein: CASSFSSTVNTEAFF

V gene: TRBV4-2
J gene: TRBJ1-5
clone size: many
D gene: .
CDR3 DNA: TGTGCCAGCAGCCAAGATCTTGGCGCAGGAACTGGGCAGCCCCAGCATTTT
CDR3 protein: CASSQDLGAGTGQPQHF

V gene: TRBV4-2
J gene: TRBJ2-7
clone size: many
D gene: .
CDR3 DNA: TGTGCCAGCAGCCAAACGTCGGAGGCCTTATACGAGCAGTACTTC
CDR3 protein: CASSQTSEALYEQYF

V gene: TRBV3-1
J gene: TRBJ1-6
clone size: many
D gene: TRBD1
CDR3 DNA: TGTGCCAGCAGCCAACAGGGACAGGGGCGTAATTCACCCCTCCACTTT
CDR3 protein: CASSQQGQGRNSPLHF

V gene: TRBV12-3/TRBV12-4
J gene: TRBJ2-7
clone size: many
D gene: .
CDR3 DNA: TGTGCCAGCAGGATCGAGGGAGCGGGCGAGCAGTACTTC
CDR3 protein: CASRIEGAGEQYF

V gene: TRBV3-1
J gene: TRBJ1-1
clone size: many
D gene: TRBD1
CDR3 DNA: TGTGCCAGCAGCGCGGACAGGGGCTGGACTGAAGCTTTCTTT
CDR3 protein: CASSADRGWTEAFF

V gene: TRBV7-2
J gene: TRBJ1-6
clone size: many
D gene: .
CDR3 DNA: TGTGCCAGCAGCCCCTCTAGACAGGTTCCCCTCCACTTT
CDR3 protein: CASSPSRQVPLHF